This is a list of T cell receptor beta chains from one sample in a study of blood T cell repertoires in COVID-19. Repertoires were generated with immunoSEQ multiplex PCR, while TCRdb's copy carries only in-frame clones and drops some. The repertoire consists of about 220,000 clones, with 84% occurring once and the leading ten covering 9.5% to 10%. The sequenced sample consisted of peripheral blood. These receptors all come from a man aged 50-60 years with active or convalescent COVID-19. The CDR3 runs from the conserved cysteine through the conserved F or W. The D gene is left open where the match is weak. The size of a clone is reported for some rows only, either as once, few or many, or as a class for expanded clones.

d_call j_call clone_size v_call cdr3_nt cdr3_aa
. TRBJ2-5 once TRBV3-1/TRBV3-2 TGTGCCAGCAGCCAAGTCTCTGGAGCGTTCCAAGAGACCCAGTACTTC CASSQVSGAFQETQYF
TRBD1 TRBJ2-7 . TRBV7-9 TGTGCCAGCAGCTTAGGGACAGGGCGAGAGCAGTACTTC CASSLGTGREQYF
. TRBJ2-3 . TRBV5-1 TGCGCCAGCAGCTTACTAGCCGGGTCCGGAGATACGCAGTATTTT CASSLLAGSGDTQYF
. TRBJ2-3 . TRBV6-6 TGTGCCAGCAGTCCCGCTCGACTTGATCATACGCAGTATTTT CASSPARLDHTQYF
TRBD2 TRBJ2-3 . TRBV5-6 TGTGCCAGCAGCTTAGACCTCCCTCAGCGGGAGGTGACAGATACGCAGTATTTT CASSLDLPQREVTDTQYF
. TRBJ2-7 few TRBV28 TGTGCCAGCAGTTTACAGTACGAGCAGTACTTC CASSLQYEQYF
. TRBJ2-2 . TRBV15 TGTGCCACCAGCAGGCAGGCTACGAACACCGGGGAGCTGTTTTTT CATSRQATNTGELFF
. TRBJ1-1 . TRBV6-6 TGTGCCAGCACCCCTCGGGGGAACACTGAAGCTTTCTTT CASTPRGNTEAFF
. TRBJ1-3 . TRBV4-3 TGCGCCAGCAGCCAAGAGGTTCAGTGGACCATATATTTT CASSQEVQWTIYF
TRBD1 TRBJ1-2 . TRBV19 TGTGCCAGTAGGCTACAGGGGAGCTATGGCTACACCTTC CASRLQGSYGYTF
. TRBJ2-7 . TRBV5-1 TGCGCCAGCAGCGTGGTAGGAGGGTACGAGCAGTACTTC CASSVVGGYEQYF
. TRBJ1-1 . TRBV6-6 TGTGCCAGCTTAGGAGTGAACACTGAAGCTTTCTTT CASLGVNTEAFF
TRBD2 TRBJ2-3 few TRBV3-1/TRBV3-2 TGTGCCAGTACTAAGCGACGGACTAGCGGGGTCGCAGATACGCAGTATTTT CASTKRRTSGVADTQYF
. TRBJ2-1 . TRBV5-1 TGCGCCAGCAGCTTAGGGACTGCTTACAATGAGCAGTTCTTC CASSLGTAYNEQFF
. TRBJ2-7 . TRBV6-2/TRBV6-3 TGTGCCAGCAGTAAACTCGGGTACGAGCAGTACTTC CASSKLGYEQYF
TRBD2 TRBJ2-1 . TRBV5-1 TGCGCCAGCAGCTTACGGACTAGCGGCGATGAGCAGTTCTTC CASSLRTSGDEQFF
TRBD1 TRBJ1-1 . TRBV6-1 TGTGCCAGCAGTGCTCGGGACAGAAGAGGGAACACTGAAGCTTTCTTT CASSARDRRGNTEAFF
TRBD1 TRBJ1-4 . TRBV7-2 TGTGCCAGCAGCCGGGACAGATCGAATGAAAAACTGTTTTTT CASSRDRSNEKLFF
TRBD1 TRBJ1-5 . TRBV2 TGTGCCAGCAGCGGGACAGGGAACAATCAGCCCCAGCATTTT CASSGTGNNQPQHF
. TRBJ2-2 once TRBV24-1 TGTGCCACCAGTGATCCGATGACAGGAATTACCGGGGAGCTGTTTTTT CATSDPMTGITGELFF
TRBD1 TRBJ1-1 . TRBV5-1 TGCGCCAGCAGTCCCATCCAGGGGGGCAGAGGTACTGAAGCTTTCTTT CASSPIQGGRGTEAFF
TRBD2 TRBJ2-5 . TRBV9 TGTGCCAGCAGCGTAGCTAGCGGGAGGACCCAAGAGACCCAGTACTTC CASSVASGRTQETQYF
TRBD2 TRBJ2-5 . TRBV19 TGTGCCAGTAGTATCCGGGGACTAGCGGGAGCGGACGTACAAGAGACCCAGTACTTC CASSIRGLAGADVQETQYF
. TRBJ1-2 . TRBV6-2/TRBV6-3 TGTGCCAGCAGTTACTCGAGGGGGACGCTGGGTGGCTACACCTTC CASSYSRGTLGGYTF
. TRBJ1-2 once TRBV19 TGTGCCAGTAGTATAGGTTATCCAGCTAACTATGGCTACACCTTC CASSIGYPANYGYTF
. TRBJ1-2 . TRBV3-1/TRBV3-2 TGTGCCAGCAGCCAAGAAGGCGGGGCTGGCTACACCTTC CASSQEGGAGYTF
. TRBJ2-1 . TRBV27 TGTGCCAGCAGTCCAGGAGGTGGCTATGAGCAGTTCTTC CASSPGGGYEQFF
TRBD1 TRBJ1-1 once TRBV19 TGTGCCAGTAGTATAGGACAGGGGAACACTGAAGCTTTCTTT CASSIGQGNTEAFF
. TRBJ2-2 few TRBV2 TGTGCCAGCAGGGCGGGCACCGGGGAGCTGTTTTTT CASRAGTGELFF
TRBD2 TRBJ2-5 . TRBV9 TGTGCCAGCAGCGTGGGGATACTAGCGGGAGAAGGTGGGACCCAGTACTTC CASSVGILAGEGGTQYF
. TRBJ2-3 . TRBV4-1 TGCGCCAGCAGCCAAGAGACCAGGAGGACAGATACGCAGTATTTT CASSQETRRTDTQYF
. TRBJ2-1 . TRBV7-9 TGTGCCAGCAGCCGGATTGGCGGTAGCTCCTACAATGAGCAGTTCTTC CASSRIGGSSYNEQFF
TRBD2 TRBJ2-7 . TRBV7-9 TGTGCCAGCAGCTTCGGACTAGCGGGGGCCTACGAGCAGTACTTC CASSFGLAGAYEQYF
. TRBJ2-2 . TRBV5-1 TGCGCCAGCAGCTTGGTAGGGGTAAACACCGGGGAGCTGTTTTTT CASSLVGVNTGELFF